A single sample is the source of the 24 T cell receptor beta chains below, sequenced in a study of blood T cells in healthy people across ages. Next came a second PCR, run for about 7 to 12 cycles, which used a sample-barcoded 5' primer along with a J-beta primer mix. TCRdb called the 5' RACE reads again in MiXCR, with one record for every CDR3 protein. Of around 1,800,000 distinct CDR3 sequences listed, 30% to 40% are singletons. Sample: blood. The receptors shown here come from a human donor in good health.

This clonotype was seen more than once but under ten times. For the CDR3, the DNA is TGCAGCGTTGCCCGGGACCCTAATGAAAAACTGTTTTTT. Its translation: CSVARDPNEKLFF. The V gene is TRBV29-1, the J gene TRBJ1-4; D might be TRBD1 (5 bases). The CDR3 runs to 13 residues. The V end lost 4 bases, the J end lost 3 bases, and 9 bases lay between the germline ends. Per the germline V gene, CDR1 is SQVTM and CDR2 is ANQGSEA.

V gene TRBV20-1 combines with J gene TRBJ2-3, with 12 bases aligning to TRBD2. Germline V gene sequence: CDR1 DFQATT, CDR2 SNEGSKA (reference sequence). This CDR3 has 15 residues. After removal of 6 bases from V and 0 bases from J, the junction contained 4 bases not matched to a gene. CDR3 DNA: TGCAGTGCCATAGGACTAGCGGGGAGCACAGATACGCAGTATTTT. Translating gives CSAIGLAGSTDTQYF.

In this sample, this clonotype turned up a few times. V gene TRBV20-1 combines with J gene TRBJ2-7, with D tentatively TRBD1 (5 bases). The ends were cut back, 6 bases at V and 4 bases at J, with 22 bases in the middle. In germline, CDR1 is DFQATT, CDR2 SNEGSKA (reference sequence). The CDR3 sequence is 15 residues long. DNA of the CDR3: TGCAGTGCCCCCGACAGTACCAAGCAGGTGTACGAGCAGTACTTC. Amino acids: CSAPDSTKQVYEQYF.

The chain is built from TRBV25-1 and TRBJ2-7; 9 bases are a match to TRBD1. The DNA end is more similar to TRBJ2-1, so the J call may be wrong. CDR3 length: 18 residues. Per the germline V gene, CDR1 is MGHDK and CDR2 is SYGVNS. CDR3 sequence reads: CASSALLDRGQSSYEQFF. Here the CDR3 DNA reads TGTGCCAGCAGTGCCTTATTGGACAGGGGCCAAAGCTCCTACGAGCAGTTCTTC.

This chain joins TRBV20-1 and TRBJ2-1, with TRBD1 identical over 9 bases. V lost 2 bases, J lost 2 bases, and 4 bases stayed unmatched. The CDR3 is made up of 15 amino acids. Germline V gene data show CDR1 as DFQATT and CDR2 as SNEGSKA (reference sequence). For the CDR3, the DNA is TGCAGTGCTAGACACCGGGACAGGGCCTACAATGAGCAGTTCTTC. Amino acids: CSARHRDRAYNEQFF.

Only a few counts were recorded for this clonotype. The J gene is TRBJ2-3, the V gene TRBV7-9, with D possibly matching TRBD1 (6 bases). V was trimmed by 5 bases and J by 11 bases, leaving 14 bases between them. The CDR3 runs to 12 residues. Germline V gene data show CDR1 as SEHNR and CDR2 as FQNEAQ (reference sequence). The CDR3 reads CASSRTEVKQYF. DNA of the CDR3: TGTGCCAGCAGCCGGACAGAGGTTAAGCAGTATTTT.

This clonotype has ten or more counts. The chain combines TRBV5-1 with TRBJ1-2; D is ambiguous. Trimming stripped 1 base from V and 4 bases from J, with 11 bases between. CDR3 length: 14 residues. Germline-derived CDR1 and CDR2 are SGHRS and YFSETQ. The DNA of the CDR3 is TGCGCCAGCAGCTTGAGTGCAGCCGGCTATGGCTACACCTTC. Its translation is CASSLSAAGYGYTF.

This clonotype was seen at least ten times. The chain recombines TRBV28 with TRBJ2-5, with D possibly matching TRBD1 (5 bases). The CDR3 sequence is 14 residues long. V gave up 2 bases and J gave up 4 bases, with 11 bases separating them. Germline lookup yields CDR1 MDHEN and CDR2 SYDVKM. The DNA of the CDR3 is TGTGCCAGCAGTTTAGTGGCTAGGGGAGAGACCCAGTACTTC. Its translation is CASSLVARGETQYF.

This sequence joins TRBV27 and TRBJ1-1, with D uncertain. V lost 8 bases to trimming and J lost 5 bases, with 9 bases between them. The CDR3 has 11 amino acids. Looked up from germline, CDR1 is MNHEY and CDR2 is SMNVEV (reference sequence). CDR3 amino acids: CASFLGTEAFF. DNA for the CDR3: TGTGCCAGCTTTCTTGGGACTGAAGCTTTCTTT.

The V and J genes are TRBV24-1 and TRBJ1-2; 8 bases line up with TRBD1. This CDR3 comprises 17 residues. J lost 3 bases, V lost 4 bases, and 12 bases had no gene match. Per germline, CDR1 KGHDR and CDR2 SFDVKD. The CDR3 reads CATSDHPDRGLYYGYTF. CDR3 in DNA: TGTGCCACCAGTGACCATCCCGACAGGGGCTTGTACTATGGCTACACCTTC.

Details on this clonotype: One end of the junction varies from germline; a read error may be responsible. The chain combines TRBV9 with TRBJ1-2; 7 bases agree with TRBD1. The germline V gene has CDR1 SGDLS and CDR2 YYNGEE. CDR3 length equals 18 residues. The CDR3 region is CASSVADREVPLSYGYIF. CDR3 sequence (DNA): TGTGCCAGCAGCGTAGCTGACAGGGAGGTCCCCCTTAGTTATGGCTACATCTTC.

The rearrangement links TRBV7-9 to TRBJ1-4; 10 nucleotides line up with TRBD1. V shed 5 bases and J 8 bases; nucleotides not matched to a gene: 11. Germline-derived CDR1 and CDR2 are SEHNR and FQNEAQ (reference sequence). The CDR3 length is 16 residues. CDR3 loop: CASSPDPGQGKEKLFF. The DNA of the CDR3 is TGTGCCAGCAGCCCGGATCCGGGACAGGGGAAAGAAAAACTGTTTTTT.

The chain carries TRBV5-1 and TRBJ1-2; D gene uncertain. Trimming cost V 0 bases and J 7 bases, with 10 bases left between them. The CDR3 covers 13 residues. Germline CDR1 SGHRS, CDR2 YFSETQ. CDR3 loop: CASSLGGQTGYTF. DNA of the CDR3: TGCGCCAGCAGCTTGGGCGGCCAGACTGGCTACACCTTC.

V is TRBV4-3 and J is TRBJ2-3, with D maybe TRBD2 (5 bases). The germline V gene has CDR1 LGHNA and CDR2 YSLEER. The V gene lost 1 base and the J gene lost 1 base, with 12 bases spanning the gap. The CDR3 spans 16 residues. The CDR3 region has the DNA TGCGCCAGCAGCCAAGGGCTAGCAAGGGGCACAGATACGCAGTATTTT. Translating it yields CASSQGLARGTDTQYF.

This clonotype was found a few times. This chain joins TRBV6-2 or TRBV6-3 and TRBJ2-1; TRBD2 is a possible D gene (6 bases). Trimming removed 5 bases from V and 9 bases from J, with 14 bases in between. This CDR3 has 13 amino acids. CDR1 and CDR2 from the germline V gene are MNHEY and SVGEGT. The CDR3 DNA sequence: TGTGCCAGCAGTGCCGTAGCGGCGACTGAGCAGTTCTTC. It is translated as CASSAVAATEQFF.

This clonotype has more than one count but fewer than ten. CDR3 region: CATRIAAEGYNEQFF. DNA for the CDR3: TGTGCCACCAGGATAGCGGCCGAGGGTTACAATGAGCAGTTCTTC. The V gene is TRBV15, the J gene TRBJ2-1; D is possibly TRBD2 (6 bases). The V end lost 6 bases, the J end lost 4 bases, and 16 bases lay between the germline ends. Germline values: CDR1 LNHNV, CDR2 YYDKDF (reference sequence). The CDR3 contains 15 residues.

V usage is TRBV9 and J usage is TRBJ1-2, with D unclear. The CDR3 covers 15 residues. The germline V gene encodes CDR1 SGDLS and CDR2 YYNGEE. Trimming pared 0 bases from V and 4 bases from J, leaving 13 bases between. The CDR3 loop reads CASSVGGSRVYGYTF. The CDR3 nucleotides are TGTGCCAGCAGCGTAGGGGGTTCCCGGGTCTATGGCTACACCTTC.

The V and J genes are TRBV7-3 and TRBJ1-1; D is ambiguous. V was cut by 2 bases and J by 4 bases, with 11 bases left in between. CDR3 length: 14 residues. The V gene's germline CDR1 is SGHTA and CDR2 FQGTGA. Here the CDR3 DNA reads TGTGCCAGCAGCTTATCACGGGATGGCACTGAAGCTTTCTTT. This codes for CASSLSRDGTEAFF.

This clonotype was counted only a few times. The chain recombines TRBV9 with TRBJ1-2, with D perhaps TRBD1 (5 bases). The CDR3 consists of 18 residues. With 0 bases removed from V and 3 bases from J, the gap between germline ends came to 21 bases. CDR1 is SGDLS, CDR2 YYNGEE, per germline. CDR3 DNA: TGTGCCAGCAGCGTAGGGGGGTATTTGGGGCCGGGCGACTATGGCTACACCTTC. Its translation is CASSVGGYLGPGDYGYTF.

This chain connects TRBV7-6 to TRBJ1-5; 8 positions match TRBD1. The V segment lost 1 base and the J segment 5 bases; nucleotides outside the gene matches: 7. Per the germline V gene, CDR1 is SGHVS and CDR2 is FNYEAQ. The CDR3 runs 16 residues. In nucleotides, the CDR3 is TGTGCCAGCAGCTTAGGGTCGAACAGGGGGGATCAGCCCCAGCATTTT. This translates into CASSLGSNRGDQPQHF.

The V call is TRBV5-1, the J call TRBJ2-1; D might be TRBD1 (5 bases). V lost 5 bases, J lost 5 bases, and 14 bases lay in between. The CDR3 has 14 amino acids. Germline V gene sequence: CDR1 SGHRS, CDR2 YFSETQ. CDR3 residues: CASRRTFPDNEQFF. In nucleotides, the CDR3 is TGCGCCAGCAGACGGACATTCCCGGACAATGAGCAGTTCTTC.

On this clonotype itself: A read error may account for a junction end that differs from germline. The chain employs TRBV11-3 and TRBJ2-5; D unclear. Germline lookup yields CDR1 SGHNT and CDR2 YENEEA. CDR3 length: 13 residues. CDR3: CASSVEMGETQYF. The CDR3 coding sequence is TGTGCCAGCAGCGTAGAGATGGGAGAGACCCAGTACTTC.

V gene TRBV7-6 combines with J gene TRBJ2-7; a possible D gene is TRBD2 (6 bases). CDR3 size: 14 residues. Per the germline V gene, CDR1 is SGHVS and CDR2 is FNYEAQ. V gave up 1 base and J gave up 5 bases, with 12 bases separating them. The CDR3 DNA reads as TGTGCCAGCAGCTTAGAGGCGGGGCCCCACGAGCAGTACTTC. Translation gives CASSLEAGPHEQYF.

The V gene is TRBV20-1, the J gene TRBJ1-1; D perhaps matches TRBD1 (6 bases). This CDR3 has 13 amino acids. Germline CDR1 reads DFQATT; CDR2 reads SNEGSKA (reference sequence). Trimming took off 6 bases at V and 2 bases at J, with 13 bases between the two ends. CDR3: CSAPRQVNTEAFF. The CDR3 DNA sequence: TGCAGTGCCCCGAGACAGGTTAACACTGAAGCTTTCTTT.